Each of the 9 T cell receptor beta chains below was sequenced from the same sample in a study of cytomegalovirus exposure and HLA in healthy donors. This PCR relied on a set of 60 Vbeta primers and 13 Jbeta primers. Profiled with immunoSEQ multiplex PCR; TCRdb holds only in-frame clones, not every one. The repertoire holds 150,000 to 200,000 clones, around 68% seen once, with less than 3.5% in the top ten. Material for sequencing was PBMCs. Receptor source: a woman aged 40 to 49 in good health and CMV-seropositive.

The CDR3 bases are TGTGCCAGCAGCTTGAGGGCGGGGGGTTCCACAGATACGCAGTATTTT. Its translation is CASSLRAGGSTDTQYF. The chain couples TRBV5-4 to TRBJ2-3, with 8 bases lining up with TRBD2. Unmatched junction bases numbered 6, after V lost 1 base and J lost 2 bases. CDR3 length equals 16 residues. Germline V gene data show CDR1 as SGHNT and CDR2 as YYREEE (reference sequence).

This chain connects TRBV5-4 to TRBJ2-5, with D possibly TRBD1 on 6 matching bases. Germline CDR1 and CDR2: SGHNT and YYREEE (reference sequence). The CDR3 contains 13 residues. V was trimmed by 4 bases and J by 5 bases, leaving 12 bases between them. CDR3 sequence reads: CASSTRQAETQYF. The CDR3 region has the DNA TGTGCCAGCAGCACCAGACAGGCTGAGACCCAGTACTTC.

The chain carries TRBV7-8 and TRBJ1-2; unclear D gene. This CDR3 has 13 residues. Trimming took off 1 base at V and 7 bases at J, with 10 bases between the two ends. Germline V lookup: CDR1 SGHVS, CDR2 FQNEAQ. CDR3 sequence: CASSLVTRRGYTF. CDR3 nucleotide sequence: TGTGCCAGCAGCTTAGTAACTAGGCGTGGCTACACCTTC.

In its sample, this clone was seen a few times. The rearrangement links TRBV5-1 to TRBJ2-7; 11 bases map to TRBD2. The V gene's germline CDR1 is SGHRS and CDR2 YFSETQ. The V and J ends lost 4 bases and 3 bases, in that order; junction bases with no gene match: 9. CDR3 size: 16 residues. The CDR3 DNA is TGCGCCAGCAGCCCAAATACCGGGACTAGCGGCTACGAGCAGTACTTC. Its translation is CASSPNTGTSGYEQYF. The whole variable domain, filled in from reference TRBV5-1 and TRBJ2-7, reads KAGVTQTPRYLIKTRGQQVTLSCSPISGHRSVSWYQQTPGQGLQFLFEYFSETQRNKGNFPGRFSGRQFSNSRSEMNVSTLELGDSALYLCASSPNTGTSGYEQYFGPGTRLTVT.

This clone was counted a few times. V is TRBV5-1 and J is TRBJ1-1; 7 nucleotides align to TRBD1. Germline V gene data show CDR1 as SGHRS and CDR2 as YFSETQ. The V segment lost 4 bases and the J segment 0 bases; nucleotides outside the gene matches: 9. The length of the CDR3 is 16 residues. CDR3 sequence: CASSRTSGTVNTEAFF. The CDR3 coding sequence is TGCGCCAGCAGCCGCACATCCGGGACAGTGAACACTGAAGCTTTCTTT. The whole variable domain, remainder taken from reference TRBV5-1 and TRBJ1-1, is KAGVTQTPRYLIKTRGQQVTLSCSPISGHRSVSWYQQTPGQGLQFLFEYFSETQRNKGNFPGRFSGRQFSNSRSEMNVSTLELGDSALYLCASSRTSGTVNTEAFFGQGTRLTVV.

The rearrangement uses TRBV5-1 and TRBJ1-2; D might be TRBD1 (5 bases). CDR3 size: 12 residues. Trimming took 3 bases from V and 6 from J, leaving 9 bases between them. Germline V gene data show CDR1 as SGHRS and CDR2 as YFSETQ. The CDR3 DNA sequence: TGCGCCAGCAGCTCTCAGGGTGATGGCTACACCTTC. Amino acids: CASSSQGDGYTF.

This clone was seen a handful of times. V usage is TRBV2 and J usage is TRBJ2-3; 14 bases fit TRBD2. The V and J ends lost 4 bases and 10 bases, in that order; junction bases with no gene match: 4. In germline, CDR1 is SNHLY, CDR2 FYNNEI. This CDR3 is 14 amino acids long. CDR3 amino acids: CASSVGTSGSPQYF. In nucleotides, the CDR3 is TGTGCCAGCAGTGTCGGGACTAGCGGGAGTCCGCAGTATTTT.

The V and J genes are TRBV7-2 and TRBJ2-5; 9 positions agree with TRBD2. V dropped 5 bases and J dropped 2; count of bases not matched to a gene: 6. This CDR3 region has 15 residues. The germline gives CDR1 SGHTA, CDR2 FQGNSA. The CDR3 sequence is CASSPSGGRQETQYF. The CDR3 bases are TGTGCCAGCAGCCCCAGCGGGGGGCGACAAGAGACCCAGTACTTC.

The rearrangement joins TRBV7-3 to TRBJ2-1, with 7 bases matching TRBD1. This CDR3 region has 16 residues. Trimming at V came to 4 bases and at J to 4 bases, leaving 10 bases not matched to a gene. Per the germline V gene, CDR1 is SGHTA and CDR2 is FQGTGA. Here the CDR3 DNA reads TGTGCCAGCAGCTCCTATCGGGGACAGAGTTACAATGAGCAGTTCTTC. It translates to CASSSYRGQSYNEQFF.